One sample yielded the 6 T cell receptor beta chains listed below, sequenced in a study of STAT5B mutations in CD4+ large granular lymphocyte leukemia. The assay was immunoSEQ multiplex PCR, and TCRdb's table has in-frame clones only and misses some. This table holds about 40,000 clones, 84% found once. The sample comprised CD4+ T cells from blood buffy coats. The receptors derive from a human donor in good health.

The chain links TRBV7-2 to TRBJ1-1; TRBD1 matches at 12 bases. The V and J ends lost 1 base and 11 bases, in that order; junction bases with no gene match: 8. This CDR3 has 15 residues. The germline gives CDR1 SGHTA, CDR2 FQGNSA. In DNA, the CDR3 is TGTGCCAGCAGCTTAGAGGGACAGGGGGCGAGAATGGCTTTCTTT. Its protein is CASSLEGQGARMAFF.

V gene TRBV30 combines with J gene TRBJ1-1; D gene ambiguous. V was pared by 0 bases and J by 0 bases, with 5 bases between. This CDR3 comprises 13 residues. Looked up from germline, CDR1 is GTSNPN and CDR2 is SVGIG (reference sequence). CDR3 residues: CAWSVSMNTEAFF. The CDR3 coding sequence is TGTGCCTGGAGTGTAAGTATGAACACTGAAGCTTTCTTT.

CDR3 region: CASSSTQLGYTF. The CDR3 DNA sequence: TGTGCCAGCAGCTCGACACAATTGGGCTACACCTTC. This chain connects TRBV5-4 to TRBJ1-2; D not resolved. The CDR3 is 12 amino acids. V was shortened by 3 bases and J by 8 bases, with 11 bases between the two germline ends. Germline CDR1 SGHNT, CDR2 YYREEE (reference sequence).

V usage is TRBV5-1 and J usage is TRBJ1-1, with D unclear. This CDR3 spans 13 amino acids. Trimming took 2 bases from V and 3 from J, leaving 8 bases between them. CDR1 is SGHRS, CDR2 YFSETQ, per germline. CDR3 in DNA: TGCGCCAGCAGCTTAGCCACCTACACTGAAGCTTTCTTT. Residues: CASSLATYTEAFF.

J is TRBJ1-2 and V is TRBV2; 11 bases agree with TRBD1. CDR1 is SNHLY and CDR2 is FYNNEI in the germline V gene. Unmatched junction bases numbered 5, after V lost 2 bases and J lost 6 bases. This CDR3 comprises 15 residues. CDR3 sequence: CASSELRTGGDGYTF. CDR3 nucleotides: TGTGCCAGCAGTGAACTCCGGACAGGGGGCGATGGCTACACCTTC.

CDR3 nucleotides: TGTGCCAGCAGCTCTCAGACAGATACGCAGTATTTT. As protein: CASSSQTDTQYF. V gene TRBV7-8 combines with J gene TRBJ2-3; no clear D gene. The CDR3 length is 12 residues. The V gene's germline CDR1 is SGHVS and CDR2 FQNEAQ. Between the trimmed V and J ends, which lost 4 bases and 3 bases, there was a span of 5 bases.